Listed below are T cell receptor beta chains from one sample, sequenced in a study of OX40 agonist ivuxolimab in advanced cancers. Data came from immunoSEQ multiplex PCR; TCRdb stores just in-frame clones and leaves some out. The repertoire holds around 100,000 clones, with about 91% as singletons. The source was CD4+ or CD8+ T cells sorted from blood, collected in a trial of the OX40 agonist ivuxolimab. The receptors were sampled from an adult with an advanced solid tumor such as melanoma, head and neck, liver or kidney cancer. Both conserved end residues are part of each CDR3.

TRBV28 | CASRRTATNYGYTF
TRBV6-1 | CASSERSGSSYEQYF
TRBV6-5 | CASRKGASGANVLTF
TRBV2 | CASRAQGANYGYTF
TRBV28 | CASSFGLAGIYNEQFF
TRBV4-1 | CASSQGQTKYGYTF
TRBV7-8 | CASSSRIDSPLHF
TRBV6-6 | CASSYDGVNTEAFF
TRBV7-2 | CASSLTAGAWEKLFF
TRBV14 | CASSPGTGYTF
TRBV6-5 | CALIRARRHNEQFF
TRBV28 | CAAIFGRGALETQYF
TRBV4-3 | CASSPQTVGSGNTIYF
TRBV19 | CASSLDYGTDTQYF
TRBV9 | CASSVVRAGGSNTGELFF
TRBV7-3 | CASSLGLAGDTQYF
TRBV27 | CASSPRRVEKLFF
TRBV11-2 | CASSLGQVMANVLTF
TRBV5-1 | CASSLWGEASNYGYTF
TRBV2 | CASITTDTQYF
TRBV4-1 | CASSQVLTPGTDTQYF
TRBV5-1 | CASSIGTLGNTIYF
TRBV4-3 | CASSKGRPTYNEQFF
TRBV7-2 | CASSLNRDQPQHF
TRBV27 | CASRTGGQGNQPQHF
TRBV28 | CASSSPSSGRAQETQYF
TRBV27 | CVTRPEAANYGYTF
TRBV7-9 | CASSAQGYSNQPQHF
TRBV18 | CASSLRQGIIQPQHF
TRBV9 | CASSVRLVGEQFF
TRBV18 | CASSRGRGAYEQYF
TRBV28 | CASSSGVPYEQYF
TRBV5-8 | CASSIGTVSNQPQHF
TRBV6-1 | CASSEPGTTGETQYF
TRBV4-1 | CASSQDTQSVRPQHF
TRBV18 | CASSPRDTEAFF
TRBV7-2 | CASSRQRRASYTF
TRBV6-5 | CASRRAGRADTQYF
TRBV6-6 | CASGRQYHSTMLDTF
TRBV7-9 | CASSRRTGAEAFF
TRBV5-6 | CASSWGRRPSTDTQYF
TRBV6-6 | CASRDTGVSTDTQYF
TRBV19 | CASRERYRGLNTEAFF
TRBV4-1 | CASSRAPPDRRNTGELFF
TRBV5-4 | CASSSNRNTIYF